The T cell receptor (beta chain) under discussion was sequenced for a study of shared clonotypes between healthy human individuals. General study findings and limits: The genetic and exposure-history diversity represented was limited by few donors. Generally, naive subsets (rather than memory subsets) showed larger estimated richness. Collection of samples was limited to blood; tissue repertoires likely differ.

As regards this clone: The antigen is not known.

Clones were read by immunoSEQ multiplex PCR, and TCRdb kept only the in-frame ones, dropping some. This table holds about 700,000 clones, around 72% found once. Researchers partitioned CD4+ cells into CD45RA+ naive and CD45RA-negative memory subsets. This CDR3 is built from 15 residues. Germline V CDR1 and CDR2: MGHDK, SYGVNS. The ends lost 3 bases at V and 7 bases at J; junction bases unmatched: 5. This sequence joins TRBV25-1 and TRBJ2-3, with 12 positions matching TRBD2. This clonotype was obtained from a woman under 40 in good health. Input material: memory CD4+ T cells sorted from blood. Documented subset: CD45RA-negative fraction. CDR3 bases: TGTGCCAGCAGTGAGGGGGGGACTAGCGGGCATACGCAGTATTTT. This encodes CASSEGGTSGHTQYF.